The 13 T cell receptor beta chains below come from one sample, sequenced in a study of cytomegalovirus exposure and HLA in healthy donors. It was with 60 Vbeta and 13 Jbeta primers that the PCR ran. Sequencing was performed with immunoSEQ multiplex PCR; in TCRdb, only in-frame clones are kept and a portion is missing. Found here are about 200,000 clones, about 80% of them singletons; the top ten hold roughly 15%. The sequencing input was PBMCs. Every receptor here comes from a man aged 35 to 55 in good health and CMV-seronegative.

The CDR3 is CASSSSPGREGYGYTF. DNA of the CDR3: TGTGCCAGCAGTTCCAGCCCCGGCAGGGAGGGCTATGGCTACACCTTC. The V and J genes are TRBV6-5 and TRBJ1-2, with D possibly TRBD1 on 5 matching bases. The CDR3 runs to 16 residues. V was shortened by 4 bases and J by 4 bases, with 19 bases between the two germline ends. CDR1 and CDR2 (germline): MNHEY, SVGAGI.

The V call is TRBV25-1, the J call TRBJ2-7; unclear D gene. CDR1 and CDR2 (germline): MGHDK, SYGVNS. V shed 4 bases and J shed 2 bases, with 15 bases lying between them. The CDR3 runs 15 residues. The CDR3 here is CASSAGKAVAYEQYF. DNA of the CDR3: TGTGCCAGCAGTGCCGGAAAGGCGGTAGCCTACGAGCAGTACTTC.

This chain connects TRBV6-1 to TRBJ1-5; 7 nucleotides match TRBD1. The CDR3 is made up of 16 amino acids. The junction had 6 bases not matched to a gene; V was cut back by 0 bases and J by 4 bases. Per germline, CDR1 MNHNS and CDR2 SASEGT. CDR3 loop: CASSEAGRGFNQPQHF. The CDR3 region has the DNA TGTGCCAGCAGTGAAGCGGGCAGGGGGTTTAATCAGCCCCAGCATTTT.

This chain links TRBV19 with TRBJ2-2; 13 nucleotides agree with TRBD2. This CDR3 region has 17 residues. V lost 4 bases and J lost 3; bases outside the gene matches: 5. CDR1 is LNHDA and CDR2 is SQIVND in the germline V gene (reference sequence). CDR3 DNA sequence: TGTGCCAGTAGTAGCCCAGGACTAGCGGGAGACACCGGGGAGCTGTTTTTT. Translation gives CASSSPGLAGDTGELFF. Based on the CDR3 plus reference TRBV19 and TRBJ2-2, the full variable domain is DGGITQSPKYLFRKEGQNVTLSCEQNLNHDAMYWYRQDPGQGLRLIYYSQIVNDFQKGDIAEGYSVSREKKESFPLTVTSAQKNPTAFYLCASSSPGLAGDTGELFFGEGSRLTVL.

The genes are TRBV5-1 and TRBJ2-4; 7 bases agree with TRBD1. CDR1 and CDR2 from the germline V gene are SGHRS and YFSETQ. The CDR3 is made up of 13 amino acids. The ends lost 4 bases at V and 6 bases at J; junction bases unmatched: 4. CDR3 in amino acids: CASSNRDRNIQYF. CDR3 in DNA: TGCGCCAGCAGCAACCGGGACAGAAACATTCAGTACTTC.

The CDR3 region is CATITPRQGLTEAFF. The DNA for the CDR3 is TGTGCCACCATAACCCCTCGCCAGGGGCTCACTGAAGCTTTCTTT. The chain employs TRBV28 and TRBJ1-1; TRBD1 is a possible D gene (6 bases). CDR1 and CDR2 from the germline V gene are MDHEN and SYDVKM. V lost 10 bases, J lost 4 bases, and 22 bases lay in between. This CDR3 spans 15 amino acids.

The genes are TRBV2 and TRBJ2-3; 7 bases match TRBD2. Looked up from germline, CDR1 is SNHLY and CDR2 is FYNNEI. The CDR3 length is 15 residues. After removal of 2 bases from V and 6 bases from J, the junction contained 8 bases not matched to a gene. The CDR3 here is CASSEQAGTSDTQYF. CDR3 in DNA: TGTGCCAGCAGTGAACAAGCGGGAACGTCCGATACGCAGTATTTT.

This clone was counted a few times. V and J are TRBV29-1 and TRBJ1-1, with D uncertain. This CDR3 contains 10 residues. CDR1 is SQVTM, CDR2 ANQGSEA, per germline. V was pared by 3 bases and J by 6 bases, with 5 bases between. The CDR3 reads CSVEQSEAFF. Here the CDR3 DNA reads TGCAGCGTTGAGCAGTCTGAAGCTTTCTTT.

The rearrangement joins TRBV10-2 to TRBJ2-5; D not certain. Germline lookup yields CDR1 WSHSY and CDR2 SAAADI. V lost 7 bases and J 5 bases, leaving 8 bases between the germline ends. The CDR3 totals 11 residues. CDR3 loop: CASTRAETQYF. The CDR3 nucleotides are TGCGCCAGCACTCGAGCTGAGACCCAGTACTTC.

This rearrangement joins TRBV9 to TRBJ1-2; 7 bases align to TRBD1. Germline V lookup: CDR1 SGDLS, CDR2 YYNGEE. V was clipped by 3 bases and J by 3 bases; unmatched bases: 11. This CDR3 contains 16 residues. As DNA, the CDR3 is TGTGCCAGCAGCGCCGACGAGGGGGCATGGGACTATGGCTACACCTTC. Its protein is CASSADEGAWDYGYTF.

The rearrangement joins TRBV7-2 to TRBJ1-4; a weak D match, TRBD1 (5 bases). The V end was cut by 5 bases, the J end by 8 bases, with 18 bases between. The CDR3 consists of 15 residues. Germline lookup yields CDR1 SGHTA and CDR2 FQGNSA. CDR3 amino acids: CASSPSGRVGEKLFF. CDR3 nucleotide sequence: TGTGCCAGCAGCCCCTCGGGCAGGGTGGGCGAAAAACTGTTTTTT.

The J gene is TRBJ1-2, the V gene TRBV14; TRBD1 matches at 8 bases. The trim removed 3 bases at V and 6 bases at J, leaving 12 bases unmatched. In germline, CDR1 is SGHDN, CDR2 FVKESK. This CDR3 contains 16 residues. Here the CDR3 reads CASSHPPTDRVNGYTF. Written as DNA, the CDR3 is TGTGCCAGCAGCCATCCCCCGACGGACAGGGTAAATGGCTACACCTTC.

CDR3: CASSFWTSNEQFF. The CDR3 DNA follows: TGTGCCAGCAGCTTTTGGACTAGCAATGAGCAGTTCTTC. This chain links TRBV5-4 with TRBJ2-1; 7 nucleotides align to TRBD2. There are 13 residues in the CDR3. Unmatched junction bases numbered 2, after V lost 2 bases and J lost 6 bases. Germline values: CDR1 SGHNT, CDR2 YYREEE (reference sequence).